This T cell receptor beta chain is from a study of CD4 T cell repertoires and nickel (dated by TCRdb to the early 2020s). This clonotype was observed a few times. Its recognized antigen is unknown. Nothing much larger sits one base from this clone, and base qualities are not available. Libraries came from RT-PCR. The listed sequencing device is Illumina MiSeq. TCRdb handled the public reads itself, with Q25 trimming in fastp and clone calling in MiXCR, and kept productive beta chains. Rows merge per CDR3 protein into single entries with the most common DNA and genes. The sample data list about 180 distinct CDR3 sequences, and under 60% of these were observed just once. Together, the top ten hold 50% to 70% of the sample. Including cysteine and phenylalanine, the CDR3 has 15 amino acids. Just CDR3 DNA is preserved here, 45 bases in frame from base 1. V is shortened by 0 bases, J by 3 bases, and the region joining them spans 9 bases. The CDR1 and CDR2 encoded by the germline V gene are LGHNA and YNFKEQ.

The specimen was CD4+ T cells from blood, not recorded whether cultured. This chain joins TRBV4-2 to TRBJ2-1; the best D guess is TRBD2, with 6 bases matching. This receptor was obtained from a human donor in a nickel allergy study, with or without nickel allergy (not recorded which). It is not recorded whether this sample comes from one donor or several. The DNA reads TGTGCCAGCAGCCAAGAAGGGACTGACTACAATGAGCAGTTCTTC. Its protein reads: CASSQEGTDYNEQFF.